The 27 T cell receptor beta chains below come from one sample, sequenced in a study of blood T cell repertoires in COVID-19. TCRdb's copy holds only in-frame clones and misses some; the assay was immunoSEQ multiplex PCR. The sample lists some 290,000 clones, 75% to 90% occurring once. The sequencing input was peripheral blood. These receptor sequences come from a man in his 60s who had recovered from COVID-19.

This clone was seen once. The chain links TRBV28 to TRBJ1-4, with 11 bases matching TRBD1. V lost 6 bases to trimming and J lost 5 bases; unmatched junction nucleotides: 5. CDR1 MDHEN and CDR2 SYDVKM come from the germline V gene. This CDR3 spans 15 amino acids. CDR3 bases: TGTGCCAGCAGCGATTGGACAGGGGGCAATGAAAAACTGTTTTTT. It specifies CASSDWTGGNEKLFF.

This clone was counted a few times. The chain has TRBV5-6 and TRBJ1-6; 10 positions match TRBD1. CDR1 is SGHDT and CDR2 is YYEEEE in the germline V gene. The CDR3 totals 17 residues. Trimming at V came to 5 bases and at J to 4 bases, leaving 9 bases not matched to a gene. CDR3 nucleotides: TGTGCCAGCAGACCTTCCGGGACAGGGGCTTATAATTCACCCCTCCACTTT. This encodes CASRPSGTGAYNSPLHF.

The chain is built from TRBV6-5 and TRBJ2-5; maybe TRBD1 (5 bases). V was clipped by 2 bases and J by 5 bases, with 9 bases between them. This CDR3 has 13 residues. Germline V gene lookup returns CDR1 MNHEY and CDR2 SVGAGI. The CDR3 reads CASSYKGPETQYF. CDR3 sequence (DNA): TGTGCCAGCAGTTACAAGGGGCCGGAGACCCAGTACTTC.

This clone was found once. The chain carries TRBV5-4 and TRBJ2-5; a possible D gene is TRBD1 (6 bases). The CDR3 length is 14 residues. Trimming took off 4 bases at V and 0 bases at J, with 10 bases between the two ends. Germline values: CDR1 SGHNT, CDR2 YYREEE (reference sequence). The CDR3 nucleotides read TGTGCCAGCAGCCAACAGGGAAACCAAGAGACCCAGTACTTC. As protein: CASSQQGNQETQYF.

The chain is built from TRBV27 and TRBJ1-4; 10 nucleotides agree with TRBD1. The CDR3 spans 14 residues. CDR1 and CDR2 from the germline V gene are MNHEY and SMNVEV (reference sequence). Germline trimming cut 2 bases from V and 10 bases from J; bases unmatched to any gene: 4. In nucleotides, the CDR3 is TGTGCCAGCAGTTTAACCCGGGACAGGGGAAAACTGTTTTTT. Protein product: CASSLTRDRGKLFF.

The CDR3 is CASSISASGPEDTQYF. CDR3 sequence (DNA): TGTGCCAGTAGTATATCGGCTAGCGGGCCTGAAGATACGCAGTATTTT. The gene calls are TRBV19 and TRBJ2-3; 8 nucleotides match TRBD2. The CDR3 extends over 16 amino acids. Germline-derived CDR1 and CDR2 are LNHDA and SQIVND (reference sequence). V lost 2 bases and J lost 5; bases outside the gene matches: 9.

The V call is TRBV6-6, the J call TRBJ2-1; TRBD2 matches 8 bases. From germline, CDR1 is MNHNY and CDR2 SVGAGI (reference sequence). V was clipped by 1 base and J by 7 bases; unmatched bases: 9. The CDR3 totals 16 residues. The CDR3 region is CASSYYPSGSGNEQFF. The CDR3 bases are TGTGCCAGCAGTTACTATCCCAGCGGGAGTGGGAATGAGCAGTTCTTC.

This clone was counted a few times. CDR3 nucleotides: TGTGCCAGCAGCCCTACAGGGCATGGCTACACCTTC. Encoded protein: CASSPTGHGYTF. V usage is TRBV7-9 and J usage is TRBJ1-2, with D tentatively TRBD1 (6 bases). V lost 5 bases and J 6 bases, leaving 10 bases between the germline ends. In germline, CDR1 is SEHNR, CDR2 FQNEAQ (reference sequence). CDR3 length: 12 residues.

This clone was seen only once. The V call is TRBV5-1, the J call TRBJ2-1; 10 nucleotides match TRBD1. The CDR3 spans 16 residues. Looked up from germline, CDR1 is SGHRS and CDR2 is YFSETQ. J was trimmed by 3 bases and V by 4 bases; bases with no gene match: 7. CDR3 loop: CASSGRTGGYYNEQFF. As DNA, the CDR3 is TGCGCCAGCAGCGGCCGGACAGGGGGTTACTACAATGAGCAGTTCTTC.

This chain joins TRBV2 and TRBJ2-7, with TRBD2 as a possible D gene (5 bases). With 7 bases removed from V and 1 base from J, the gap between germline ends came to 11 bases. Germline assignment: CDR1 SNHLY and CDR2 FYNNEI. The CDR3 is made up of 13 amino acids. The CDR3 DNA follows: TGTGCCAGCATGGTCCGGGGTTCCTACGAGCAGTACTTC. This translates into CASMVRGSYEQYF.

This chain uses TRBV5-4 with TRBJ2-1; TRBD1 is a possible D gene (6 bases). CDR1 and CDR2 from the germline V gene are SGHNT and YYREEE (reference sequence). V was cut by 5 bases and J by 8 bases, with 14 bases left in between. The CDR3 is made up of 13 amino acids. The DNA of the CDR3 is TGTGCCAGCAGACAAGACCAGGGGTATGAGCAGTTCTTC. Its translation is CASRQDQGYEQFF.

This chain joins TRBV6-6 and TRBJ1-3; 7 bases match TRBD1. CDR1 and CDR2 from the germline V gene are MNHNY and SVGAGI (reference sequence). The CDR3 has 14 residues. V shed 4 bases, J shed 3 bases, and the junction held 3 bases outside the gene matches. The CDR3 is CASSFPGGGNTIYF. CDR3 sequence (DNA): TGTGCCAGCAGTTTTCCAGGGGGTGGAAACACCATATATTTT.

CDR3 nucleotides: TGTGCCAGCAGCCAAGCGACTAGCGGGAGTGTTGACAATGAGCAGTTCTTC. It specifies CASSQATSGSVDNEQFF. The rearrangement uses TRBV4-2 and TRBJ2-1; TRBD2 matches at 12 bases. Germline V gives CDR1 LGHNA, CDR2 YNFKEQ. The CDR3 runs 17 residues. J was trimmed by 5 bases and V by 1 base; bases with no gene match: 6.

The CDR3 here is CASSVVPAGVYYEQYF. The CDR3 region has the DNA TGTGCCAGCAGCGTAGTACCGGCAGGGGTGTATTACGAGCAGTACTTC. This sequence joins TRBV9 and TRBJ2-7, with D possibly matching TRBD1 (6 bases). V lost 0 bases, J lost 4 bases, and 17 bases lay in between. CDR3 length: 16 residues. Looked up from germline, CDR1 is SGDLS and CDR2 is YYNGEE.

V gene TRBV19 combines with J gene TRBJ2-5; 12 nucleotides line up with TRBD1. In germline, CDR1 is LNHDA, CDR2 SQIVND (reference sequence). Trimming at V came to 6 bases and at J to 6 bases, leaving 5 bases not matched to a gene. The CDR3 contains 14 residues. The CDR3 coding sequence is TGTGCCAGTAGCGCGGGACAGGGGGCTAAGACCCAGTACTTC. The encoded protein is CASSAGQGAKTQYF.

The V gene is TRBV6-5, the J gene TRBJ2-7, with D unclear. V was shortened by 2 bases and J by 3 bases, with 8 bases between the two germline ends. This CDR3 contains 13 residues. Germline loops: CDR1 MNHEY, CDR2 SVGAGI. The CDR3 here is CASSYKPVYEQYF. In DNA form, the CDR3 reads TGTGCCAGCAGTTACAAGCCGGTCTACGAGCAGTACTTC.

The chain has TRBV5-5 and TRBJ2-5, with TRBD2 identical over 8 bases. The junction had 10 bases not matched to a gene; V was cut back by 4 bases and J by 5 bases. This CDR3 comprises 15 residues. The germline gives CDR1 SGHKS, CDR2 YYEKEE (reference sequence). The CDR3 protein is CASSVGGGGQETQYF. In DNA form, the CDR3 reads TGTGCCAGCAGCGTCGGCGGCGGGGGGCAGGAGACCCAGTACTTC.

The V and J genes are TRBV7-8 and TRBJ1-1; D is undetermined. The V gene's germline CDR1 is SGHVS and CDR2 FQNEAQ. This CDR3 is built from 12 residues. Trimming left V 1 base short and J 7 bases short, with 7 bases between. The CDR3: CASSLDPGEAFF. The DNA for the CDR3 is TGTGCCAGCAGCTTAGACCCCGGTGAAGCTTTCTTT.

This rearrangement joins TRBV30 to TRBJ2-3; a possible D gene is TRBD1 (6 bases). CDR3 length: 13 amino acids. Trimming shortened V by 4 bases and J by 6 bases, and 14 bases separated the two germline ends. CDR1 GTSNPN and CDR2 SVGIG come from the germline V gene (reference sequence). The CDR3 nucleotides read TGTGCCTGGACAGGGGCCAACCGGGATACGCAGTATTTT. It is translated as CAWTGANRDTQYF.

The rearrangement links TRBV18 to TRBJ2-2; 10 nucleotides align to TRBD1. The J segment lost 6 bases and the V segment lost 2 bases, leaving 6 bases of the junction unmatched. Germline V gives CDR1 KGHSH, CDR2 LQKENI. The CDR3 has 16 residues. Written as DNA, the CDR3 is TGTGCCAGCTCACCATTGTTCGGGACAGGGGCCGGGGAGCTGTTTTTT. Its protein is CASSPLFGTGAGELFF.

The chain is built from TRBV7-9 and TRBJ2-7, with a possible D match to TRBD2 (5 bases). This CDR3 comprises 14 residues. Germline V lookup: CDR1 SEHNR, CDR2 FQNEAQ (reference sequence). The V end was cut by 6 bases, the J end by 6 bases, with 18 bases between. The CDR3 sequence is CASSQRGILGEQYF. CDR3 coding DNA: TGTGCCAGCAGTCAAAGAGGGATCCTCGGCGAGCAGTACTTC.

The gene calls are TRBV5-4 and TRBJ2-5; TRBD1 is a possible D gene (6 bases). The CDR3 covers 14 residues. Trimming stripped 4 bases from V and 2 bases from J, with 12 bases between. In germline, CDR1 is SGHNT, CDR2 YYREEE (reference sequence). CDR3 residues: CASSPGTKQETQYF. CDR3 nucleotides: TGTGCCAGCAGCCCCGGGACAAAACAAGAGACCCAGTACTTC.

This chain connects TRBV7-9 to TRBJ1-1; D gene uncertain. Trimming removed 4 bases from V and 6 bases from J, with 15 bases in between. The CDR3 is made up of 14 amino acids. Germline values: CDR1 SEHNR, CDR2 FQNEAQ (reference sequence). CDR3 amino acids: CASSSQRGGSEAFF. CDR3 DNA: TGTGCCAGCAGCTCCCAACGGGGTGGGTCTGAAGCTTTCTTT.

The chain employs TRBV5-1 and TRBJ2-3, with 7 bases fitting TRBD1. Germline loops: CDR1 SGHRS, CDR2 YFSETQ. The CDR3 length is 17 residues. Trimming at V came to 8 bases and at J to 2 bases, leaving 17 bases not matched to a gene. CDR3 coding DNA: TGCGCCAGTACCCGGGACAGTCCGCCCATACCCACAGATACGCAGTATTTT. Its translation is CASTRDSPPIPTDTQYF.

V is TRBV6-5 and J is TRBJ2-7; a weak D match, TRBD1 (5 bases). The CDR3 extends over 13 amino acids. Germline CDR1 and CDR2: MNHEY and SVGAGI. Trimming shortened V by 5 bases and J by 2 bases, and 10 bases separated the two germline ends. This CDR3 reads CASSRQSTYEQYF. For the CDR3, the DNA is TGTGCCAGCAGTCGACAGAGTACCTACGAGCAGTACTTC.

The V call is TRBV11-3, the J call TRBJ2-2; possibly TRBD1 for D (5 bases). Germline CDR1 is SGHNT and CDR2 is YENEEA. The CDR3 loop spans 13 amino acids. V dropped 8 bases and J dropped 1 base, with 8 bases sitting between them. CDR3 coding DNA: TGTGCCAGCGGCACAGGGAACACCGGGGAGCTGTTTTTT. Translating gives CASGTGNTGELFF.

The chain joins TRBV30 to TRBJ1-5; TRBD1 might be the D (6 bases). The length of the CDR3 is 15 residues. V dropped 2 bases and J dropped 1 base, with 12 bases sitting between them. Germline values: CDR1 GTSNPN, CDR2 SVGIG (reference sequence). The CDR3 sequence: CAWSRNGQSNQPQHF. CDR3 bases: TGTGCCTGGAGTAGGAACGGACAGAGCAATCAGCCCCAGCATTTT.